The 29 T cell receptor beta chains given below trace back to one sample, sequenced in a study of blood T cell repertoires in COVID-19. The table came from immunoSEQ multiplex PCR; TCRdb's copy has only in-frame clones and leaves some out. Of about 150,000 clones in the sample, more than 80% are singletons; the top ten hold 0.5% to 0.6%. Sequenced material: peripheral blood. The receptors derive from a man aged 50-59 years with acute or convalescent COVID-19.

This sequence joins TRBV7-8 and TRBJ1-1; D is ambiguous. Looked up from germline, CDR1 is SGHVS and CDR2 is FQNEAQ. V was pared by 2 bases and J by 0 bases, with 7 bases between. CDR3 size: 14 residues. This chain's CDR3 is CASSLQQLNTEAFF. For the CDR3, the DNA is TGTGCCAGCAGCTTACAACAGCTGAACACTGAAGCTTTCTTT.

The V call is TRBV24-1, the J call TRBJ2-3; unclear D gene. The CDR3 consists of 15 residues. V was clipped by 4 bases and J by 5 bases, with 15 bases between them. Germline values: CDR1 KGHDR, CDR2 SFDVKD. For the CDR3, the DNA is TGTGCCACCAGTGACCCAGGTACTTTAGGAGATACGCAGTATTTT. Amino acids: CATSDPGTLGDTQYF.

The table lists this clone with a count of one. The rearrangement uses TRBV18 and TRBJ1-3; 7 bases match TRBD1. Germline V gene lookup returns CDR1 KGHSH and CDR2 LQKENI. This CDR3 has 14 amino acids. V was pared by 4 bases and J by 6 bases, with 6 bases of the junction left unmatched. This CDR3 is CASSQGQSANTIYF. The CDR3 region has the DNA TGTGCCAGCTCACAGGGACAGTCGGCAAACACCATATATTTT. Supplemented by reference TRBV18 and TRBJ1-3, the full variable domain reads NAGVMQNPRHLVRRRGQEARLRCSPMKGHSHVYWYRQLPEEGLKFMVYLQKENIIDESGMPKERFSAEFPKEGPSILRIQQVVRGDSAAYFCASSQGQSANTIYFGEGSWLTVV.

This clone was counted once. The chain joins TRBV3-1 (or the pseudogene TRBV3-2) to TRBJ1-5, with TRBD1 identical over 7 bases. Losses at the gene ends were 2 bases for V and 4 bases for J; bases not matched to a gene: 8. Germline CDR1 and CDR2: LGHDT and YNNKEL (reference sequence). The CDR3 has 16 amino acids. As DNA, the CDR3 is TGTGCCAGCAGCCAAAACGGACAGGCGAAAAATCAGCCCCAGCATTTT. This encodes CASSQNGQAKNQPQHF.

The V gene is TRBV28, the J gene TRBJ2-2, with D unclear. Germline assignment: CDR1 MDHEN and CDR2 SYDVKM. Trimming cost V 6 bases and J 0 bases, with 11 bases left between them. There are 15 residues in the CDR3. Here the CDR3 reads CASSPNTANTGELFF. The CDR3 DNA sequence: TGTGCCAGCAGCCCCAATACAGCGAACACCGGGGAGCTGTTTTTT.

CDR3 sequence reads: CASSQWGVVGETISGANVLTF. The CDR3 DNA reads as TGCGCCAGCAGCCAATGGGGGGTTGTCGGGGAGACCATCTCTGGGGCCAACGTCCTGACTTTC. V usage is TRBV4-1 and J usage is TRBJ2-6; TRBD2 might be the D (6 bases). The germline V gene encodes CDR1 MGHRA and CDR2 YSYEKL. The length of the CDR3 is 21 residues. V lost 2 bases and J lost 0, with 23 bases in between.

The rearrangement uses TRBV5-6 and TRBJ2-1; D might be TRBD2 (6 bases). Trimming pared 4 bases from V and 0 bases from J, leaving 23 bases between. CDR1 is SGHDT and CDR2 is YYEEEE in the germline V gene. The CDR3 has 19 amino acids. This CDR3 reads CASSRPGRELAYSYNEQFF. CDR3 bases: TGTGCCAGCAGCCGGCCGGGGCGGGAACTTGCCTACTCCTACAATGAGCAGTTCTTC.

This rearrangement joins TRBV18 to TRBJ2-1, with 10 bases identical to TRBD2. V lost 5 bases to trimming and J lost 5 bases; unmatched junction nucleotides: 3. Germline CDR1 KGHSH, CDR2 LQKENI. This CDR3 contains 14 residues. The CDR3 nucleotides read TGTGCCAGCTCAGTAGCGGGAGGCCACAATGAGCAGTTCTTC. Translating it yields CASSVAGGHNEQFF.

The gene calls are TRBV6-2 or TRBV6-3 and TRBJ2-5, with a possible D match to TRBD1 (6 bases). CDR1 is MNHEY, CDR2 SVGEGT, per germline. The CDR3 has 13 amino acids. Trimming pared 5 bases from V and 3 bases from J, leaving 10 bases between. CDR3 sequence: CASSLTGKETQYF. The CDR3 region has the DNA TGTGCCAGCAGTCTTACAGGGAAAGAGACCCAGTACTTC.

The rearrangement joins TRBV7-9 to TRBJ2-1; 9 bases map to TRBD2. Trimming took 1 base from V and 6 from J; bases not matched to a gene: 7. Looked up from germline, CDR1 is SEHNR and CDR2 is FQNEAQ (reference sequence). The CDR3 has 16 amino acids. CDR3 nucleotides: TGTGCCAGCAGCTTAGGATCTCTAGCGGGAATCAATGAGCAGTTCTTC. This codes for CASSLGSLAGINEQFF.

This clone was seen a single time. The chain links TRBV27 to TRBJ1-1; D is perhaps TRBD1 (5 bases). The germline V and J ends were trimmed by 2 bases and 2 bases, with 6 bases remaining between them. This CDR3 region has 13 residues. Germline CDR1 reads MNHEY; CDR2 reads SMNVEV (reference sequence). CDR3 protein: CASSLQGNTEAFF. CDR3 coding DNA: TGTGCCAGCAGTTTACAGGGCAACACTGAAGCTTTCTTT.

The chain joins TRBV2 to TRBJ1-4; 7 bases are a match to TRBD1. The V segment lost 6 bases and the J segment 4 bases; nucleotides outside the gene matches: 8. The CDR3 spans 15 residues. Germline V gene sequence: CDR1 SNHLY, CDR2 FYNNEI. The CDR3 DNA follows: TGTGCCAGCAGGGGCGTCGGGACAGTTAATGAAAAACTGTTTTTT. Translation gives CASRGVGTVNEKLFF.

The rearrangement uses TRBV18 and TRBJ1-3, with D unresolved. The CDR3 has 16 amino acids. Trimming left V 6 bases short and J 0 bases short, with 15 bases between. Germline V gives CDR1 KGHSH, CDR2 LQKENI. The chain's CDR3 is CASSPTEAISGNTIYF. The DNA for the CDR3 is TGTGCCAGCTCGCCCACCGAGGCAATCTCTGGAAACACCATATATTTT.

Written as DNA, the CDR3 is TGTGCCAGCAGGCAAGGACAGGCGAACACTGAAGCTTTCTTT. Translated: CASRQGQANTEAFF. The chain links TRBV2 to TRBJ1-1; 7 nucleotides agree with TRBD1. The CDR3 spans 14 residues. The germline gives CDR1 SNHLY, CDR2 FYNNEI. V gave up 6 bases and J gave up 1 base; unmatched junction bases: 5.

The chain uses TRBV25-1 and TRBJ1-4, with TRBD1 identical over 9 bases. The CDR3 loop spans 13 amino acids. V was pared by 8 bases and J by 6 bases, with 4 bases of the junction left unmatched. Germline lookup yields CDR1 MGHDK and CDR2 SYGVNS. The CDR3 loop is CASGRDRDEKLFF. CDR3 in DNA: TGTGCCAGCGGCCGGGACAGGGATGAAAAACTGTTTTTT.

V usage is TRBV2 and J usage is TRBJ2-3; 7 nucleotides match TRBD1. V dropped 4 bases and J dropped 1; count of bases not matched to a gene: 5. The CDR3 is made up of 15 amino acids. CDR1 is SNHLY and CDR2 is FYNNEI in the germline V gene. In nucleotides, the CDR3 is TGTGCCAGCAGTGCCAGACAGGGCGGCACAGATACGCAGTATTTT. Its protein product is CASSARQGGTDTQYF.

A few counts support this clone. The V call is TRBV29-1, the J call TRBJ1-2; TRBD1 agrees at 7 bases. J gave up 6 bases and V 5 bases, and 12 bases lay outside the gene matches. The germline CDR1 and CDR2 sequences are SQVTM and ANQGSEA. The CDR3 is 14 residues long. CDR3 loop: CSVRQGLMLDGYTF. The DNA for the CDR3 is TGCAGCGTTAGACAGGGCCTAATGTTGGATGGCTACACCTTC.

This sequence joins TRBV19 and TRBJ2-1, with no clear D. Germline V gene lookup returns CDR1 LNHDA and CDR2 SQIVND (reference sequence). Trimming took off 6 bases at V and 10 bases at J, with 10 bases between the two ends. This CDR3 contains 11 residues. CDR3 in amino acids: CASSSRSEQFF. DNA for the CDR3: TGTGCCAGTAGCTCGCGGTCAGAGCAGTTCTTC.

Concerning this clone: Other nucleotide sequences from this sample produce the same CDR3. The rearrangement links TRBV5-1 to TRBJ2-1; TRBD2 matches 11 bases. Germline CDR1 is SGHRS and CDR2 is YFSETQ. This CDR3 is 16 amino acids long. After removal of 4 bases from V and 4 bases from J, the junction contained 7 bases not matched to a gene. CDR3 coding DNA: TGCGCCAGCAGCCCCCCCCTAGCGGGGGGTTACAATGAGCAGTTCTTC. Translated, it gives CASSPPLAGGYNEQFF.

The J gene is TRBJ2-5, the V gene TRBV11-1, with TRBD1 identical over 7 bases. Germline CDR1 and CDR2: SGHAT and FQDESV (reference sequence). There are 15 residues in the CDR3. Trimming removed 4 bases from V and 2 bases from J; junction bases left unmatched: 7. CDR3 DNA sequence: TGTGCCAGCAGCTCAAGGACAGGCCGACAAGAGACCCAGTACTTC. It specifies CASSSRTGRQETQYF.

This chain joins TRBV7-8 and TRBJ1-6; D remains ambiguous. Germline CDR1 and CDR2: SGHVS and FQNEAQ. Trimming stripped 6 bases from V and 4 bases from J, with 7 bases between. CDR3 length equals 13 residues. The CDR3 DNA is TGTGCCAGCAGGATAGAGTATAATTCACCCCTCCACTTT. Encoded protein: CASRIEYNSPLHF.

V usage is TRBV29-1 and J usage is TRBJ1-2; 8 bases are a match to TRBD1. Germline CDR1 and CDR2: SQVTM and ANQGSEA. The CDR3 is 13 residues long. The V segment lost 6 bases and the J segment 3 bases; nucleotides outside the gene matches: 6. In DNA form, the CDR3 reads TGCAGCGTAAACAGGGGGTTTGACTATGGCTACACCTTC. Its translation: CSVNRGFDYGYTF.

This chain connects TRBV7-3 to TRBJ2-1; weak D call: TRBD1 (5 bases). The CDR3 sequence is 15 residues long. V was cut by 4 bases and J by 4 bases, with 14 bases left in between. From germline, CDR1 is SGHTA and CDR2 FQGTGA. CDR3 nucleotides: TGTGCCAGCAGCTCGACTCAGGGTGTTTACAATGAGCAGTTCTTC. Translated: CASSSTQGVYNEQFF.

The chain employs TRBV3-1 (or the pseudogene TRBV3-2) and TRBJ1-2, with 7 bases matching TRBD1. The J segment lost 4 bases and the V segment lost 8 bases, leaving 10 bases of the junction unmatched. The V gene's germline CDR1 is LGHDT and CDR2 YNNKEL (reference sequence). The CDR3 covers 14 residues. The CDR3 protein is CASGPRGLGYGYTF. The DNA for the CDR3 is TGTGCCAGCGGCCCAAGGGGGCTTGGCTATGGCTACACCTTC.

This clone has only one observation. The CDR3 loop reads CASSWGETSGKRQETQYF. The CDR3 DNA is TGTGCCAGCAGCTGGGGGGAGACTAGCGGGAAAAGGCAAGAGACCCAGTACTTC. The chain joins TRBV5-4 to TRBJ2-5, with 11 positions matching TRBD2. CDR3 length equals 18 residues. Per germline, CDR1 SGHNT and CDR2 YYREEE (reference sequence). The V segment lost 3 bases and the J segment 2 bases; nucleotides outside the gene matches: 12.

The DNA of the CDR3 is TGTGCCAGCAGCTTAGCAGGCCCGCTGGCCCAAGAGACCCAGTACTTC. Protein: CASSLAGPLAQETQYF. The chain joins TRBV11-2 to TRBJ2-5, with no clear D. V lost 1 base and J 1 base, leaving 13 bases between the germline ends. Germline values: CDR1 SGHAT, CDR2 FQNNGV. The CDR3 extends over 16 amino acids.

This clone was recorded only once. The chain joins TRBV24-1 to TRBJ2-5; perhaps TRBD1 as D (6 bases). V lost 4 bases, J lost 3 bases, and 17 bases lay in between. In germline, CDR1 is KGHDR, CDR2 SFDVKD. This CDR3 spans 16 amino acids. CDR3 sequence reads: CATSDPIGGGEETQYF. The CDR3 DNA reads as TGTGCCACCAGTGACCCGATCGGTGGGGGCGAAGAGACCCAGTACTTC.

The CDR3 spells CASSFHPTSGGPGELFF. In nucleotides, the CDR3 is TGTGCCAGCAGTTTCCACCCGACTAGCGGGGGGCCCGGGGAGCTGTTTTTT. The chain employs TRBV27 and TRBJ2-2; TRBD2 aligns across 13 bases. The CDR3 sequence is 17 residues long. The J segment lost 6 bases and the V segment lost 3 bases, leaving 7 bases of the junction unmatched. Germline V gives CDR1 MNHEY, CDR2 SMNVEV (reference sequence).

The CDR3 here is CAWRDQDRLNYGYTF. In nucleotides, the CDR3 is TGTGCCTGGAGGGATCAAGACAGGCTAAACTATGGCTACACCTTC. V is TRBV30 and J is TRBJ1-2; maybe TRBD1 (6 bases). Germline lookup yields CDR1 GTSNPN and CDR2 SVGIG (reference sequence). The CDR3 runs 15 residues. Trimming removed 3 bases from V and 2 bases from J, with 16 bases in between.